This T cell receptor beta chain was recorded in a study of identical twins. V was pared by 4 bases and J by 7 bases, with 11 bases between. Germline CDR1 SQVTM, CDR2 ANQGSEA. The CDR3 sequence is 12 residues long. A single count supports this clonotype. TCRdb recomputed calls from the 5' RACE reads with MiXCR, one row per CDR3 protein. Among fewer than 650,000 distinct CDR3 sequences listed, approximately 10% were seen once. The same sample was also used in a study of yellow fever vaccine responses in identical twins. That study adds: It has been reported that, in twins, the vaccine T cell response seemed partly convergent and partly personalized.

This sequence joins TRBV29-1 and TRBJ2-1, with D uncertain. The material sequenced was PBMCs. The sequence derives from a woman between 18 and 30 years old in good health. In DNA, the CDR3 is TGCAGCGTTGTGGACGGTACTAATGAGCAGTTCTTC. As protein: CSVVDGTNEQFF.